These 3 T cell receptor beta chains were sequenced from one sample in a study of T cell repertoires in cytomegalovirus infection. TCRdb fed the reads into MiXCR, producing one record per CDR3 protein. Counted here are around 500,000 distinct CDR3 sequences, roughly 43% occurring once; the ten biggest clones make up roughly two fifths. The antigens of these receptors remain unknown. Specimen: cultured PBMCs, collected from culture after CMV antigen stimulation. All receptors come from a human donor in good health (CMV status not recorded). Some clones in this sample may be carry-over from other donors' samples.

The chain couples TRBV7-4 to TRBJ2-7, with unresolved D. Trimming pared 7 bases from V and 0 bases from J, leaving 7 bases between. This CDR3 spans 12 amino acids. Germline V CDR1 and CDR2: SGHVT, SQSDAQ. The CDR3 nucleotides read TGTGCCAGCATGCAATACTCCTACGAGCAGTACTTC. It translates to CASMQYSYEQYF.

This clonotype turned up a few times. The CDR3 region has the DNA TGTGCCAGCAGCTTAGAGGGAGGGGCAGGTAGGGCTTTCTTT. This codes for CASSLEGGAGRAFF. V and J are TRBV7-8 and TRBJ1-1, with D perhaps TRBD1 (5 bases). Germline lookup yields CDR1 SGHVS and CDR2 FQNEAQ. The length of the CDR3 is 14 residues. V shed 1 base and J shed 11 bases, with 17 bases lying between them. The full variable domain, in which reference TRBV7-8 and TRBJ1-1 provide the parts outside the CDR3, is GAGVSQSPRYKVAKRGQDVALRCDPISGHVSLFWYQQALGQGPEFLTYFQNEAQLDKSGLPSDRFFAERPEGSVSTLKIQRTQQEDSAVYLCASSLEGGAGRAFFGQGTRLTVV.

This clonotype was counted between two and nine times. The chain joins TRBV7-8 to TRBJ2-1; 12 bases agree with TRBD2. V gave up 8 bases and J gave up 2 bases; unmatched junction bases: 13. The germline gives CDR1 SGHVS, CDR2 FQNEAQ. CDR3 size: 18 residues. CDR3 loop: CASDTLGLAGRAYNEQFF. CDR3 DNA: TGTGCCAGCGATACGTTAGGACTAGCGGGACGGGCCTACAATGAGCAGTTCTTC. The variable domain in full, with the rest retrieved from reference TRBV7-8 and TRBJ2-1, is GAGVSQSPRYKVAKRGQDVALRCDPISGHVSLFWYQQALGQGPEFLTYFQNEAQLDKSGLPSDRFFAERPEGSVSTLKIQRTQQEDSAVYLCASDTLGLAGRAYNEQFFGPGTRLTVL.